Presented here are 10 T cell receptor beta chains from one specimen sequenced in a study of T-cell reconstitution after alpha-beta-depleted transplantation in children. Unique molecular identifiers were used in preparing the TCRbeta library. TCRdb ran MiXCR on the PCR reads and lists one entry per CDR3 protein. This sample yields about 72,000 distinct CDR3 sequences, of which more than 5.5% are seen a single time; approximately 2.3% belongs to the top ten. The material sequenced was PBMCs from the stem cell graft donor, taken from the stem cell graft. The receptors come from a human donor who donated a stem cell graft to a child with acute lymphoblastic leukemia.

This sequence joins TRBV6-2 or TRBV6-3 and TRBJ1-1, with 9 bases lining up with TRBD1. This CDR3 region has 16 residues. Per the germline V gene, CDR1 is MNHEY and CDR2 is SVGEGT. The V gene end was trimmed by 2 bases and the J gene end by 1 base; junction bases not matched to a gene: 5. The CDR3 DNA reads TGTGCCAGCAGTTACAGACCGGGACAGGGGAACACTGAAGCTTTCTTT. Protein product: CASSYRPGQGNTEAFF.

Many counts were recorded for this clonotype. This rearrangement joins TRBV20-1 to TRBJ2-7; 14 nucleotides match TRBD2. CDR1 is DFQATT, CDR2 SNEGSKA, per germline (reference sequence). Trimming removed 7 bases from V and 4 bases from J; junction bases left unmatched: 6. The CDR3 length is 14 residues. The CDR3 is CSGGLAGAVYEQYF. CDR3 nucleotide sequence: TGCAGTGGGGGACTAGCGGGAGCAGTATACGAGCAGTACTTC.

The sample holds many counts of this clonotype. The chain carries TRBV5-1 and TRBJ2-3; 9 bases line up with TRBD2. The ends lost 0 bases at V and 5 bases at J; junction bases unmatched: 10. This CDR3 has 17 residues. CDR1 is SGHRS, CDR2 YFSETQ, per germline. In DNA, the CDR3 is TGCGCCAGCAGCTTGGATAGCGGGGGCCAAAATAGAGATACGCAGTATTTT. Protein: CASSLDSGGQNRDTQYF.

This clonotype was observed a handful of times. The chain carries TRBV5-4 and TRBJ2-1; D gene uncertain. Germline CDR1 SGHNT, CDR2 YYREEE (reference sequence). V gave up 4 bases and J gave up 7 bases, with 9 bases separating them. The CDR3 has 12 amino acids. CDR3 DNA sequence: TGTGCCAGCAGCGCCGACAAGAATGAGCAGTTCTTC. Encoded protein: CASSADKNEQFF. Combining the CDR3 with reference TRBV5-4 and TRBJ2-1 gives the whole variable domain ETGVTQSPTHLIKTRGQQVTLRCSSQSGHNTVSWYQQALGQGPQFIFQYYREEENGRGNFPPRFSGLQFPNYSSELNVNALELDDSALYLCASSADKNEQFFGPGTRLTVL.

This clonotype was counted ten times or more. This chain uses TRBV20-1 with TRBJ2-2, with D possibly matching TRBD2 (5 bases). Trimming cost V 6 bases and J 1 base, with 12 bases left between them. CDR1 DFQATT and CDR2 SNEGSKA come from the germline V gene (reference sequence). The CDR3 extends over 14 amino acids. The CDR3 coding sequence is TGCAGTGCAATAGTAGGAGGGAACACCGGGGAGCTGTTTTTT. Its translation is CSAIVGGNTGELFF.

A few counts support this clonotype. The chain joins TRBV5-6 to TRBJ2-7; D perhaps matches TRBD1 (6 bases). Germline CDR1 reads SGHDT; CDR2 reads YYEEEE. The CDR3 loop spans 15 amino acids. The V end lost 2 bases, the J end lost 3 bases, and 15 bases lay between the germline ends. Written as DNA, the CDR3 is TGTGCCAGCAGCTTCCGACAGGCCGGGTACTACGAGCAGTACTTC. Protein product: CASSFRQAGYYEQYF.

This clonotype was seen at least ten times. The rearrangement links TRBV4-3 to TRBJ2-1; D unresolved. The CDR3 contains 16 residues. The germline V and J ends were trimmed by 0 bases and 0 bases, with 9 bases remaining between them. Germline CDR1 is LGHNA and CDR2 is YSLEER. The CDR3 DNA reads TGCGCCAGCAGCCAAGACTCGGCTTCCTCCTACAATGAGCAGTTCTTC. Amino acids: CASSQDSASSYNEQFF.

Ten or more counts support this clonotype. The chain couples TRBV7-9 to TRBJ2-3, with D possibly TRBD2 on 5 matching bases. There are 12 residues in the CDR3. CDR1 and CDR2 (germline): SEHNR, FQNEAQ (reference sequence). V lost 6 bases and J 12 bases, leaving 16 bases between the germline ends. CDR3 sequence: CASRPAAGGQYF. The CDR3 region has the DNA TGTGCCAGCAGGCCGGCGGCGGGTGGACAGTATTTT.

This clonotype appeared many times. The chain has TRBV10-3 and TRBJ2-6, with 7 nucleotides matching TRBD2. The CDR3 is made up of 17 amino acids. After removal of 5 bases from V and 0 bases from J, the junction contained 7 bases not matched to a gene. CDR1 ENHRY and CDR2 SYGVKD come from the germline V gene. CDR3 loop: CAISLTSSDSGANVLTF. The DNA of the CDR3 is TGTGCCATCAGTCTGACTAGCAGTGACTCTGGGGCCAACGTCCTGACTTTC.

In its sample, this clonotype was seen many times. The CDR3 DNA is TGTGCCACCAGCAGTAGAAATTTCGGTACAGATACGCAGTATTTT. Protein sequence: CATSSRNFGTDTQYF. The V and J genes are TRBV15 and TRBJ2-3, with D unclear. V was shortened by 3 bases and J by 3 bases, with 13 bases between the two germline ends. Germline V CDR1 and CDR2: LNHNV, YYDKDF (reference sequence). The CDR3 loop spans 15 amino acids.